These T cell receptor beta chains were read from a single sample in a study of blood T cell repertoires in COVID-19. Measured with immunoSEQ multiplex PCR; TCRdb has only the in-frame clones, and not every one. This table holds a few hundred thousand clones, about 88% found once. Sequencing was performed on peripheral blood. The receptors were gathered from a man in his sixties or seventies with acute or convalescent COVID-19. Each CDR3 is given with its conserved first and last residue. The D gene is left open where the match is weak. Expanded clones are given a class, and other clones once, few, many or no size at all.

clone size	D gene	V gene	J gene	CDR3 DNA	CDR3 protein
NA	NA	TRBV19	TRBJ2-2	TGTGCCAGTAGCCCTTCGGACAGCAACACCGGGGAGCTGTTTTTT	CASSPSDSNTGELFF
NA	NA	TRBV3-1/TRBV3-2	TRBJ2-1	TGTGCCAGCAGCCAAGATTCTACAGGTCTAAATGAGCAGTTCTTC	CASSQDSTGLNEQFF
NA	TRBD1	TRBV10-3	TRBJ1-1	TGTGCCATCAGTGCCACAGGGGCCACTGAAGCTTTCTTT	CAISATGATEAFF
NA	NA	TRBV27	TRBJ2-7	TGTGCCAGCAGCCGACGACAGGGACTCCCCTACGAGCAGTACTTC	CASSRRQGLPYEQYF
NA	NA	TRBV7-8	TRBJ1-1	TGTGCCAGCAGCTCCTTAGTTCGGGGGGGGAACACTGAAGCTTTCTTT	CASSSLVRGGNTEAFF
NA	TRBD1	TRBV6-6	TRBJ1-5	TGTGCCAGCAGTCGGAATTTGCCAGGGGGAAGCAATCAGCCCCAGCATTTT	CASSRNLPGGSNQPQHF
NA	NA	TRBV16	TRBJ1-5	TGTGCCAGCAGCCCGGAAGACAACAGTTATCGGGGAAATCAGCCCCAGCATTTT	CASSPEDNSYRGNQPQHF
once	TRBD2	TRBV7-9	TRBJ2-1	TGTGCCAGCAGCCAAGAGAGCGGGAGGGCCAATCAGTTCTTC	CASSQESGRANQFF
NA	TRBD2	TRBV9	TRBJ2-3	TGTGCCAGCAGCGTAGGGGGAGGGTATTCAGATACGCAGTATTTT	CASSVGGGYSDTQYF
NA	TRBD2	TRBV19	TRBJ2-5	TGTGCCAGTAGTACCTTAAGTAGCGGGCAAGAGACCCAGTACTTC	CASSTLSSGQETQYF
once	TRBD1	TRBV6-5	TRBJ1-6	TGTGCCAGCAGTTACTCGGGACAGGGGGATAATTCACCCCTCCACTTT	CASSYSGQGDNSPLHF
NA	TRBD2	TRBV5-1	TRBJ2-2	TGCGCCAGCAGCTTGATAGCGGGAGACTACACCGGGGAGCTGTTTTTT	CASSLIAGDYTGELFF
NA	TRBD2	TRBV15	TRBJ2-7	TGTGCCACCAGCAGGTCGGGGGGCTACGAGCAGTACTTC	CATSRSGGYEQYF
NA	NA	TRBV7-2	TRBJ1-1	TGTGCCAGCAGCCAGATTACGAACACTGAAGCTTTCTTT	CASSQITNTEAFF
once	NA	TRBV19	TRBJ1-4	TGTGCCAGTAGCCGCGATTGGAACGGCGGGCTGTTTTTT	CASSRDWNGGLFF
NA	NA	TRBV1	TRBJ2-7	TGCACCAGCAGGCGAAATCGGGGACAGGGGGAAACCAAATCCTACGAGCAGTACTTC	CTSRRNRGQGETKSYEQYF